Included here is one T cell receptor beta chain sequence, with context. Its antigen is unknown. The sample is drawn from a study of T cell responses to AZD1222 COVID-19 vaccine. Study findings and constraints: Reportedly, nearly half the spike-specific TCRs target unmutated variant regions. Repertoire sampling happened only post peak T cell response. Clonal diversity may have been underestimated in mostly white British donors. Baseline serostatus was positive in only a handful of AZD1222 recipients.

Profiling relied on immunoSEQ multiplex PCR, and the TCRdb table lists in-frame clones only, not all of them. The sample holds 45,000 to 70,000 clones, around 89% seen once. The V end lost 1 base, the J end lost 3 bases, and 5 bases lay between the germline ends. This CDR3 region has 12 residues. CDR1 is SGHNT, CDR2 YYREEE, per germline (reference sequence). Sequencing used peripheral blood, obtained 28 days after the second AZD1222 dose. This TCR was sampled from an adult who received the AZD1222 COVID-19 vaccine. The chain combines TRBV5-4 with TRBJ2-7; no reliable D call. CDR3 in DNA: TGTGCCAGCAGCTTGATTAACTACGAGCAGTACTTC. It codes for CASSLINYEQYF.